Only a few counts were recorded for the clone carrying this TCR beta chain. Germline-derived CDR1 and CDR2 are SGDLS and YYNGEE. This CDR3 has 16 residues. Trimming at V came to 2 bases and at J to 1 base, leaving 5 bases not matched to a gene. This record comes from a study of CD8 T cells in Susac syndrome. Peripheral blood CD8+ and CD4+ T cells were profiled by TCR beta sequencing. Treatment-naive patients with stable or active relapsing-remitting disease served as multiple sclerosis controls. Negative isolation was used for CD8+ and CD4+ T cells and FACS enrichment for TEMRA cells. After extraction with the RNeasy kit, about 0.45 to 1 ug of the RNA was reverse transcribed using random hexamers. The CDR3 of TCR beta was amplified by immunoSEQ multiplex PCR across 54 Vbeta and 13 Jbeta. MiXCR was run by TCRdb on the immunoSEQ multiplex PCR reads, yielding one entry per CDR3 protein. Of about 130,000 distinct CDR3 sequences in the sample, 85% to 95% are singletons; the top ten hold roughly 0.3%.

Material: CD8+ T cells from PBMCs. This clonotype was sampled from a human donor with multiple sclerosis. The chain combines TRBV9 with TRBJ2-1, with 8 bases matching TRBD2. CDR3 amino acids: CASSVDGRGSYNEQFF. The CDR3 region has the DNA TGTGCCAGCAGCGTCGACGGGAGGGGATCCTACAATGAGCAGTTCTTC.